One sample yielded the 11 T cell receptor beta chains listed below, sequenced in a study of blood T cell repertoires in COVID-19. Repertoires were generated with immunoSEQ multiplex PCR, while TCRdb's copy carries only in-frame clones and drops some. The profile shows 25,000 to 35,000 clones, 65% to 90% of them singletons. Sequenced material: peripheral blood. These receptors were collected from a human donor in a cohort sampled during active COVID-19.

The V and J genes are TRBV7-9 and TRBJ2-3, with 10 bases identical to TRBD2. The germline V gene has CDR1 SEHNR and CDR2 FQNEAQ (reference sequence). This CDR3 comprises 16 residues. Germline trimming cut 1 base from V and 1 base from J; bases unmatched to any gene: 2. The CDR3 DNA is TGTGCCAGCAGCTTAGGGCTAGCGGGGGGCACAGATACGCAGTATTTT. This encodes CASSLGLAGGTDTQYF.

The chain is built from TRBV7-2 and TRBJ2-3; 11 bases map to TRBD2. The CDR3 length is 17 residues. Germline V gives CDR1 SGHTA, CDR2 FQGNSA. V gave up 5 bases and J gave up 0 bases; unmatched junction bases: 7. DNA of the CDR3: TGTGCCAGCAGCATACTAGCGGGGGCCGATAGCACAGATACGCAGTATTTT. Its translation: CASSILAGADSTDTQYF.

This clone was observed a few times. The chain couples TRBV5-6 to TRBJ1-5, with no clear D. The CDR3 has 13 residues. V lost 0 bases and J 7 bases, leaving 8 bases between the germline ends. The germline CDR1 and CDR2 sequences are SGHDT and YYEEEE. DNA for the CDR3: TGTGCCAGCAGCTTGGCGAGGGCACAGCCCCAGCATTTT. It is translated as CASSLARAQPQHF.

V usage is TRBV1 and J usage is TRBJ1-4; TRBD1, the D gene given by the table, was not confirmed from the DNA. TRBV1 is listed as a pseudogene. CDR3 size: 16 residues. The CDR3 DNA reads as TGCACCAGCAGCCAAGTGGGGCAGGGACATAATGAAAAACTGTTTTTT. Encoded protein: CTSSQVGQGHNEKLFF.

The CDR3 coding sequence is TGCAGCGTTGATCGGCCGATGGGAGGCACTGAAGCTTTCTTT. As protein: CSVDRPMGGTEAFF. The chain has TRBV29-1 and TRBJ1-1, with D uncertain. CDR3 length: 14 amino acids. Trimming removed 3 bases from V and 4 bases from J, with 15 bases in between. Germline V CDR1 and CDR2: SQVTM, ANQGSEA.

This chain uses TRBV5-6 with TRBJ1-4; 9 bases map to TRBD1. Germline CDR1 SGHDT, CDR2 YYEEEE. This CDR3 is 15 amino acids long. The trim removed 4 bases at V and 1 base at J, leaving 2 bases unmatched. The chain's CDR3 is CASSPTGGTNEKLFF. For the CDR3, the DNA is TGTGCCAGCAGCCCGACAGGGGGAACTAATGAAAAACTGTTTTTT.

V is TRBV9 and J is TRBJ1-3, with D maybe TRBD1 (5 bases). The length of the CDR3 is 15 residues. Germline assignment: CDR1 SGDLS and CDR2 YYNGEE. Trimming removed 2 bases from V and 0 bases from J, with 9 bases in between. DNA for the CDR3: TGTGCCAGCAGCGTGGGGGGTTCCTCTGGAAACACCATATATTTT. Residues: CASSVGGSSGNTIYF. The variable domain in full, with the rest retrieved from reference TRBV9 and TRBJ1-3, is DSGVTQTPKHLITATGQRVTLRCSPRSGDLSVYWYQQSLDQGLQFLIQYYNGEERAKGNILERFSAQQFPDLHSELNLSSLELGDSALYFCASSVGGSSGNTIYFGEGSWLTVV.

The V call is TRBV27, the J call TRBJ1-5; a weak D match, TRBD1 (6 bases). Trimming pared 2 bases from V and 3 bases from J, leaving 8 bases between. This CDR3 is 14 amino acids long. Looked up from germline, CDR1 is MNHEY and CDR2 is SMNVEV (reference sequence). CDR3 region: CASSLGGPNQPQHF. For the CDR3, the DNA is TGTGCCAGCAGTTTAGGGGGCCCCAATCAGCCCCAGCATTTT.

By its share, this clone is medium-sized. The V and J genes are TRBV6-7 and TRBJ2-2; D unclear. Being an ORF, TRBV6-7 has a function that is uncertain. The CDR3 contains 14 residues. V lost 5 bases to trimming and J lost 0 bases, with 7 bases between them. This CDR3 reads CASSTPTNTGELFF. The DNA for the CDR3 is TGTGCCAGCAGTACGCCTACGAACACCGGGGAGCTGTTTTTT.

The V gene is TRBV7-9, the J gene TRBJ1-3; perhaps TRBD1 as D (6 bases). Germline assignment: CDR1 SEHNR and CDR2 FQNEAQ (reference sequence). With 7 bases removed from V and 9 bases from J, the gap between germline ends came to 19 bases. The CDR3 has 14 amino acids. DNA of the CDR3: TGTGCCAGCACCCTTTCAGGGACACTCCCCACCATATATTTT. This translates into CASTLSGTLPTIYF. The full variable domain, its missing parts supplied by reference TRBV7-9 and TRBJ1-3, is DTGVSQNPRHKITKRGQNVTFRCDPISEHNRLYWYRQTLGQGPEFLTYFQNEAQLEKSRLLSDRFSAERPKGSFSTLEIQRTEQGDSAMYLCASTLSGTLPTIYFGEGSWLTVV.

The chain links TRBV18 to TRBJ1-6; the match to TRBD1 covers 7 bases. The CDR3 runs to 16 residues. The junction had 10 bases not matched to a gene; V was cut back by 4 bases and J by 7 bases. Looked up from germline, CDR1 is KGHSH and CDR2 is LQKENI. The CDR3 sequence is CASSHQEKGANSPLHF. Written as DNA, the CDR3 is TGTGCCAGCTCACACCAGGAAAAGGGGGCGAATTCACCCCTCCACTTT. Full variable domain (outside the CDR3, taken from reference TRBV18 and TRBJ1-6): NAGVMQNPRHLVRRRGQEARLRCSPMKGHSHVYWYRQLPEEGLKFMVYLQKENIIDESGMPKERFSAEFPKEGPSILRIQQVVRGDSAAYFCASSHQEKGANSPLHFGNGTRLTVT.